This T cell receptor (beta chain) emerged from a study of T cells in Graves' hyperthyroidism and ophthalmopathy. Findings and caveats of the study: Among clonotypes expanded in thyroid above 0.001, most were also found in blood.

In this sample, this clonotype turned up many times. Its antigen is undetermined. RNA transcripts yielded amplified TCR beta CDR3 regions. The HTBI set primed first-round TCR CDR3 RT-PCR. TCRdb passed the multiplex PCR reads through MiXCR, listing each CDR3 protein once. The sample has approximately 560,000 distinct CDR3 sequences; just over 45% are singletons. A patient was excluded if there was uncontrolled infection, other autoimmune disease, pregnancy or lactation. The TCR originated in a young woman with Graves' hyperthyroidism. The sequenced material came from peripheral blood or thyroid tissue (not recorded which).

This CDR3 is CASRRTGAGANVLTF. The CDR3 nucleotides read TGTGCCAGCAGAAGGACAGGGGCTGGGGCCAACGTCCTGACTTTC. The chain uses TRBV7-6 and TRBJ2-6; 9 nucleotides align to TRBD1. The CDR3 has 15 amino acids. Germline assignment: CDR1 SGHVS and CDR2 FNYEAQ. J gave up 2 bases and V 6 bases, and 2 bases lay outside the gene matches.